This section outlines one T cell receptor beta chain sequence together with its context. This entry comes from a study of blood T cells in healthy people across ages. Through a sample-barcoded 5' primer and a J-beta primer mix, a second PCR was run for roughly 6 to 11 cycles. TCRdb re-analysed the 5' RACE reads in MiXCR, keeping a single row per CDR3 protein. The top ten clones hold 25% to 35% of a sample with hundreds of thousands of distinct CDR3 sequences, roughly 49% of them seen once. The CDR3 covers 15 residues. V lost 1 base and J 3 bases, leaving 13 bases between the germline ends. Germline V CDR1 and CDR2: DFQATT, SNEGSKA (reference sequence).

The receptor was derived from a woman aged 60-75 years in good health. The chain is built from TRBV20-1 and TRBJ2-1; the D gene is possibly TRBD1 (5 bases). Material: blood. CDR3 coding DNA: TGCAGTGCTAGAGCTGACAGAGACGGCTACAATGAGCAGTTCTTC. Translating it yields CSARADRDGYNEQFF.